These 29 T cell receptor beta chains were sequenced from one sample in a study of blood T cell repertoires in COVID-19. The repertoire was sequenced with immunoSEQ multiplex PCR; TCRdb's copy has only in-frame clones and lacks some. The data contain 200,000 to 250,000 clones, roughly 85% of them singletons. Sample: peripheral blood. Receptors were obtained from a man aged 40-49 years with acute or convalescent COVID-19.

This chain uses TRBV29-1 with TRBJ2-5; 10 positions agree with TRBD2. Germline CDR1 and CDR2: SQVTM and ANQGSEA. The V segment lost 6 bases and the J segment 5 bases; nucleotides outside the gene matches: 3. The CDR3 is made up of 12 amino acids. Here the CDR3 reads CSVRSGGETQYF. CDR3 bases: TGCAGCGTGCGTAGCGGGGGGGAGACCCAGTACTTC. The variable domain in full, with the rest retrieved from reference TRBV29-1 and TRBJ2-5, is SAVISQKPSRDICQRGTSLTIQCQVDSQVTMMFWYRQQPGQSLTLIATANQGSEATYESGFVIDKFPISRPNLTFSTLTVSNMSPEDSSIYLCSVRSGGETQYFGPGTRLLVL.

CDR3 protein: CAISGTGVSTGELFF. The DNA of the CDR3 is TGTGCCATCAGTGGTACGGGGGTCAGCACCGGGGAGCTGTTTTTT. The rearrangement uses TRBV10-3 and TRBJ2-2, with TRBD2 as a possible D gene (6 bases). Germline assignment: CDR1 ENHRY and CDR2 SYGVKD. CDR3 length equals 15 residues. V dropped 4 bases and J dropped 4 bases, with 13 bases sitting between them.

The V and J genes are TRBV11-2 and TRBJ1-6, with 8 positions matching TRBD1. Germline loops: CDR1 SGHAT, CDR2 FQNNGV. Trimming removed 5 bases from V and 7 bases from J; junction bases left unmatched: 13. CDR3 length equals 17 residues. The CDR3 nucleotides are TGTGCCAGCAGCCGTAGAGTTCAGGGGGCAGGGAATTCACCCCTCCACTTT. Its translation: CASSRRVQGAGNSPLHF.

V is TRBV9 and J is TRBJ2-5; TRBD1 might be the D (6 bases). Trimming cost V 2 bases and J 2 bases, with 10 bases left between them. The CDR3 is made up of 14 amino acids. Germline lookup yields CDR1 SGDLS and CDR2 YYNGEE. The CDR3 sequence: CASSVNRGQETQYF. The CDR3 nucleotides read TGTGCCAGCAGCGTTAATAGGGGGCAAGAGACCCAGTACTTC.

The V gene is TRBV10-3, the J gene TRBJ1-1; no definite D call. This CDR3 has 13 residues. The V end was cut by 7 bases, the J end by 1 base, with 10 bases between. CDR1 ENHRY and CDR2 SYGVKD come from the germline V gene. This chain's CDR3 is CAIMQRKNTEAFF. The CDR3 nucleotides are TGTGCCATCATGCAGCGGAAGAACACTGAAGCTTTCTTT.

The gene calls are TRBV6-2 or TRBV6-3 and TRBJ2-2; 10 bases are shared with TRBD2. Looked up from germline, CDR1 is MNHEY and CDR2 is SVGEGT. The V and J ends lost 3 bases and 5 bases, in that order; junction bases with no gene match: 3. The CDR3 sequence is 15 residues long. The CDR3 sequence: CASSYIAGGTGELFF. The CDR3 DNA sequence: TGTGCCAGCAGTTATATAGCGGGGGGTACCGGGGAGCTGTTTTTT.

This clone was observed a single time. The chain carries TRBV6-6 and TRBJ2-5; TRBD1 matches 9 bases. V gave up 6 bases and J gave up 4 bases; unmatched junction bases: 6. This CDR3 is built from 14 residues. Germline CDR1 reads MNHNY; CDR2 reads SVGAGI (reference sequence). CDR3 amino acids: CASSLTGGGETQYF. CDR3 DNA sequence: TGTGCCAGCAGCCTGACAGGGGGAGGAGAGACCCAGTACTTC.

This chain joins TRBV5-1 and TRBJ1-4, with 7 bases aligning to TRBD1. CDR3 length: 16 residues. V trimming: 0 bases; J trimming: 5 bases; junction bases outside the gene matches: 7. The germline CDR1 and CDR2 sequences are SGHRS and YFSETQ. The DNA for the CDR3 is TGCGCCAGCAGCTTGGCTTTTACAGGGGCCAATGAAAAACTGTTTTTT. Translation gives CASSLAFTGANEKLFF.

The V and J genes are TRBV3-1 (or the pseudogene TRBV3-2) and TRBJ1-1; a weak D match, TRBD1 (6 bases). Germline values: CDR1 LGHDT, CDR2 YNNKEL (reference sequence). The V end was cut by 6 bases, the J end by 1 base, with 18 bases between. There are 16 residues in the CDR3. The CDR3 sequence is CASRHLSRGQNTEAFF. CDR3 coding DNA: TGTGCCAGCAGACATTTATCCAGGGGACAGAACACTGAAGCTTTCTTT.

The rearrangement links TRBV3-1 (or the pseudogene TRBV3-2) to TRBJ1-5, with unresolved D. The ends were cut back, 0 bases at V and 2 bases at J, with 8 bases in the middle. CDR1 LGHDT and CDR2 YNNKEL come from the germline V gene (reference sequence). CDR3 size: 15 residues. CDR3 loop: CASSQDVTGNQPQHF. CDR3 sequence (DNA): TGTGCCAGCAGCCAAGATGTAACGGGCAATCAGCCCCAGCATTTT.

The V call is TRBV18, the J call TRBJ1-3; 9 nucleotides match TRBD1. The CDR3 is made up of 15 amino acids. The germline gives CDR1 KGHSH, CDR2 LQKENI. V was clipped by 8 bases and J by 4 bases; unmatched bases: 9. The CDR3 loop is CASAGGQGTGNTIYF. For the CDR3, the DNA is TGTGCCAGCGCCGGCGGACAGGGGACCGGAAACACCATATATTTT.

The chain carries TRBV4-1 and TRBJ1-3, with no clear D. The ends were cut back, 5 bases at V and 0 bases at J, with 11 bases in the middle. The CDR3 contains 15 residues. Germline V gene sequence: CDR1 MGHRA, CDR2 YSYEKL. Here the CDR3 reads CASSSPGLSGNTIYF. The CDR3 bases are TGCGCCAGCAGCTCTCCGGGTCTCTCTGGAAACACCATATATTTT.

Only one count was recorded for this clone. This chain connects TRBV5-6 to TRBJ1-4, with 10 positions matching TRBD1. CDR1 is SGHDT, CDR2 YYEEEE, per germline. The CDR3 runs 15 residues. The ends lost 4 bases at V and 8 bases at J; junction bases unmatched: 8. CDR3 nucleotides: TGTGCCAGCAGCCTACGGACAGGGGGTGGCGAAAAACTGTTTTTT. Protein: CASSLRTGGGEKLFF.

The sample holds many counts of this clone. This rearrangement joins TRBV6-6 to TRBJ2-7; D is perhaps TRBD2 (5 bases). The V end lost 5 bases, the J end lost 6 bases, and 5 bases lay between the germline ends. Germline V gene sequence: CDR1 MNHNY, CDR2 SVGAGI (reference sequence). The CDR3 loop spans 10 amino acids. The CDR3 coding sequence is TGTGCCAGCAGTGAGGGCGAGCAGTACTTC. It encodes CASSEGEQYF.

The chain is built from TRBV2 and TRBJ2-7; TRBD1 might be the D (6 bases). The CDR3 runs to 14 residues. Germline V CDR1 and CDR2: SNHLY, FYNNEI. V lost 4 bases to trimming and J lost 0 bases, with 10 bases between them. The CDR3 DNA is TGTGCCAGCAGTGTTCAGGGGAGCTCCTACGAGCAGTACTTC. The encoded protein is CASSVQGSSYEQYF.

The J gene is TRBJ2-5, the V gene TRBV11-1; D might be TRBD1 (5 bases). The CDR3 covers 13 residues. Germline CDR1 SGHAT, CDR2 FQDESV (reference sequence). V was shortened by 5 bases and J by 4 bases, with 11 bases between the two germline ends. The CDR3 region is CASSGDSRETQYF. CDR3 bases: TGTGCCAGCAGCGGCGACAGCCGAGAGACCCAGTACTTC.

In this sample, this clone turned up once. V usage is TRBV19 and J usage is TRBJ1-1; D may be TRBD1 (5 bases). There are 14 residues in the CDR3. Trimming removed 7 bases from V and 1 base from J, with 13 bases in between. Germline assignment: CDR1 LNHDA and CDR2 SQIVND (reference sequence). CDR3 nucleotides: TGTGCCAGTATGGGGGAGGATGGGAACACTGAAGCTTTCTTT. Protein product: CASMGEDGNTEAFF. The complete variable domain, with remaining parts taken from reference TRBV19 and TRBJ1-1, reads DGGITQSPKYLFRKEGQNVTLSCEQNLNHDAMYWYRQDPGQGLRLIYYSQIVNDFQKGDIAEGYSVSREKKESFPLTVTSAQKNPTAFYLCASMGEDGNTEAFFGQGTRLTVV.

This sequence joins TRBV3-1 (or the pseudogene TRBV3-2) and TRBJ1-6, with D unclear. CDR3 length: 16 residues. The germline CDR1 and CDR2 sequences are LGHDT and YNNKEL (reference sequence). The V end lost 0 bases, the J end lost 6 bases, and 12 bases lay between the germline ends. This chain's CDR3 is CASSQERIGRNSPLHF. The CDR3 coding sequence is TGTGCCAGCAGCCAAGAGAGGATCGGTCGTAATTCACCCCTCCACTTT.

The V and J genes are TRBV2 and TRBJ1-6; D is possibly TRBD1 (6 bases). CDR1 and CDR2 (germline): SNHLY, FYNNEI. Trimming shortened V by 5 bases and J by 11 bases, and 13 bases separated the two germline ends. The CDR3 has 13 amino acids. CDR3 sequence: CASSYREGPPLHF. In DNA, the CDR3 is TGTGCCAGCAGTTACAGGGAAGGGCCACCCCTCCACTTT.

The chain uses TRBV10-3 and TRBJ1-1; possible D gene TRBD1, 5 bases. The CDR3 totals 16 residues. Germline-derived CDR1 and CDR2 are ENHRY and SYGVKD. V dropped 8 bases and J dropped 1 base, with 20 bases sitting between them. The CDR3 DNA reads as TGTGCCATCGCGGCGGGGGGGTCGAAAAAGAACACTGAAGCTTTCTTT. This encodes CAIAAGGSKKNTEAFF.

The chain uses TRBV4-2 and TRBJ2-2; tentative D call: TRBD2 (6 bases). CDR3 length: 16 residues. V shed 0 bases and J shed 1 base, with 9 bases lying between them. Germline V lookup: CDR1 LGHNA, CDR2 YNFKEQ. CDR3 in amino acids: CASSQDRGMNTGELFF. The CDR3 coding sequence is TGTGCCAGCAGCCAAGATCGGGGGATGAACACCGGGGAGCTGTTTTTT.

To note about this clone: Mismatch with germline at one junction end may stem from a read error. The chain combines TRBV7-8 with TRBJ2-2; 9 bases map to TRBD1. The germline V gene has CDR1 SGHVS and CDR2 FQNEAQ. This CDR3 has 16 residues. The CDR3 DNA reads as TGTGCCAGCACCTTAATTACAGGGGGCAGGGGCGGGGAGCTGTTTTTT. Protein product: CASTLITGGRGGELFF.

This clone has more than one count but fewer than ten. The chain employs TRBV5-8 and TRBJ1-2; D gene unclear. Germline V gives CDR1 SGHTS, CDR2 YDEGEE. This CDR3 is built from 13 residues. V was cut by 0 bases and J by 8 bases, with 11 bases left in between. CDR3 DNA sequence: TGTGCCAGCAGCTTGGTGCCGACTGGAGGCTACACCTTC. Amino acid sequence: CASSLVPTGGYTF.

The chain carries TRBV7-3 and TRBJ2-3, with TRBD1 as a possible D gene (6 bases). Trimming removed 5 bases at V and 4 bases at J, with 22 bases between. The CDR3 contains 17 residues. The germline V gene encodes CDR1 SGHTA and CDR2 FQGTGA. CDR3 bases: TGTGCCAGCAGCCCGCCGGGACAACTGTCAAGGGCAGATACGCAGTATTTT. It is translated as CASSPPGQLSRADTQYF.

The J gene is TRBJ1-2, the V gene TRBV6-5; D is uncertain. Germline V gene sequence: CDR1 MNHEY, CDR2 SVGAGI. Deletions cut 2 bases from V and 8 bases from J, with 15 bases between. The CDR3 spans 14 residues. The CDR3 spells CASSYGEGLGGYTF. CDR3 coding DNA: TGTGCCAGCAGTTACGGGGAGGGTCTAGGAGGCTACACCTTC.

This clone was seen a handful of times. This CDR3 is CASTKAPGQGSFFQFF. For the CDR3, the DNA is TGTGCCAGCACCAAGGCACCGGGACAGGGTTCATTTTTTCAGTTCTTC. The chain employs TRBV7-2 and TRBJ2-1, with 9 bases matching TRBD1. V lost 7 bases to trimming and J lost 13 bases; unmatched junction nucleotides: 20. The CDR3 spans 16 residues. Germline values: CDR1 SGHTA, CDR2 FQGNSA.

The chain recombines TRBV10-2 with TRBJ1-5; 7 bases match TRBD1. The V gene's germline CDR1 is WSHSY and CDR2 SAAADI. CDR3 length equals 14 residues. With 2 bases clipped from V and 9 bases from J, the junction kept 7 bases outside the gene matches. CDR3 in amino acids: CASSESDRAGPQHF. The DNA for the CDR3 is TGCGCCAGCAGTGAGAGTGACAGGGCGGGGCCCCAGCATTTT.

This chain joins TRBV5-1 and TRBJ2-2, with 14 positions matching TRBD2. The CDR3 consists of 19 residues. The V segment lost 0 bases and the J segment 0 bases; nucleotides outside the gene matches: 4. CDR1 SGHRS and CDR2 YFSETQ come from the germline V gene. The DNA of the CDR3 is TGCGCCAGCAGCTTGGGACTAGCGGGGGGGCCTCCGAACACCGGGGAGCTGTTTTTT. Protein sequence: CASSLGLAGGPPNTGELFF.

This clone was detected once. This chain joins TRBV11-2 and TRBJ2-7; 7 nucleotides line up with TRBD2. Germline CDR1 is SGHAT and CDR2 is FQNNGV. This CDR3 region has 15 residues. J lost 4 bases, V lost 3 bases, and 9 bases had no gene match. CDR3 sequence: CASSLGRGIQYEQYF. The CDR3 DNA sequence: TGTGCCAGCAGCTTGGGGCGGGGGATCCAGTACGAGCAGTACTTC.